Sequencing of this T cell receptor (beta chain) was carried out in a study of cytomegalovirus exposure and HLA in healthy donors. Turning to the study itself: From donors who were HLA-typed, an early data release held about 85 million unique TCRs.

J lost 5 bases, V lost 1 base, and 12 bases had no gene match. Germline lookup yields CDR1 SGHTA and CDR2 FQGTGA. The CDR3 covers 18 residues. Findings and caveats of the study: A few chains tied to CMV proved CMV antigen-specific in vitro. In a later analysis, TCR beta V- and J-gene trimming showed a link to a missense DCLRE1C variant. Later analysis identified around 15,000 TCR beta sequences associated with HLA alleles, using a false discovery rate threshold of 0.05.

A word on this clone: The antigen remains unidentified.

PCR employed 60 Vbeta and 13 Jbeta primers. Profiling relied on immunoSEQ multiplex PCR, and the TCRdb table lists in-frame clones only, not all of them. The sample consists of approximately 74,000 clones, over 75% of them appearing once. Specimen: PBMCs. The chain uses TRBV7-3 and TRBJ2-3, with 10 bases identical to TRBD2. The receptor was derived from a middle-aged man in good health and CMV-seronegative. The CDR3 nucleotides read TGTGCCAGCAGCTTAAAACCGGGGGTCAGCGGGGGGGGAGATACGCAGTATTTT. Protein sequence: CASSLKPGVSGGGDTQYF.